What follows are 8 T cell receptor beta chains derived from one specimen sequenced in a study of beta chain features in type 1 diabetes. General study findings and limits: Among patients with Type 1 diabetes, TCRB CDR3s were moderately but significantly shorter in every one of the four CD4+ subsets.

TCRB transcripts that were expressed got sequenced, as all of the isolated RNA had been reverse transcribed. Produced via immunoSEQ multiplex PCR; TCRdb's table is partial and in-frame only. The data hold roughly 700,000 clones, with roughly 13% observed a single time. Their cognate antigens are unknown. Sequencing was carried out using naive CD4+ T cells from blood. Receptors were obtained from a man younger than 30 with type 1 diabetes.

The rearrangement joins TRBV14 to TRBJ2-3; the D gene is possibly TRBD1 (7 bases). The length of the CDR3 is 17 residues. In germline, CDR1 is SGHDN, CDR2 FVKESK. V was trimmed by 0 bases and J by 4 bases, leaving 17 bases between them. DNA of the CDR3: TGTGCCAGCAGCCAAGACCAGGGACTCACAGGGGCAGATACGCAGTATTTT. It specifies CASSQDQGLTGADTQYF.

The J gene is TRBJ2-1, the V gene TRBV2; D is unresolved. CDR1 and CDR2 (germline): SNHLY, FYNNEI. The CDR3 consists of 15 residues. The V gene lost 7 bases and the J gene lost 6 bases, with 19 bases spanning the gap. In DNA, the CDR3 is TGTGCCAGCACGAAAGGTTTTCCCCTTGTCAATGAGCAGTTCTTC. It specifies CASTKGFPLVNEQFF. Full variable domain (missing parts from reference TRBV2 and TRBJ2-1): EPEVTQTPSHQVTQMGQEVILRCVPISNHLYFYWYRQILGQKVEFLVSFYNNEISEKSEIFDDQFSVERPDGSNFTLKIRSTKLEDSAMYFCASTKGFPLVNEQFFGPGTRLTVL.

The CDR3 nucleotides read TGTGCCAGCAGCTTCCCGGCTAGCGGGACAGAGACCCAGTACTTC. As protein: CASSFPASGTETQYF. The gene calls are TRBV6-6 and TRBJ2-5; TRBD2 aligns across 9 bases. The germline V gene encodes CDR1 MNHNY and CDR2 SVGAGI (reference sequence). This CDR3 region has 15 residues. V was clipped by 6 bases and J by 4 bases; unmatched bases: 9.

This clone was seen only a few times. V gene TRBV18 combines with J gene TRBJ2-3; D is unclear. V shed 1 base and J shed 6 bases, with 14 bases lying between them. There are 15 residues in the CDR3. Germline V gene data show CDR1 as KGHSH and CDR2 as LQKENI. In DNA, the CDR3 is TGTGCCAGCTCACCACGGACGGTGCCCGGCGATACGCAGTATTTT. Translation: CASSPRTVPGDTQYF.

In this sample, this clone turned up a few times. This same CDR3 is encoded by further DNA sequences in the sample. The DNA for the CDR3 is TGTGCCAGCAGTTTGAGGGGGAACACTGAAGCTTTCTTT. Protein: CASSLRGNTEAFF. The chain uses TRBV28 and TRBJ1-1; D might be TRBD1 (5 bases). The CDR3 length is 13 residues. Trimming left V 3 bases short and J 1 base short, with 6 bases between. In germline, CDR1 is MDHEN, CDR2 SYDVKM.

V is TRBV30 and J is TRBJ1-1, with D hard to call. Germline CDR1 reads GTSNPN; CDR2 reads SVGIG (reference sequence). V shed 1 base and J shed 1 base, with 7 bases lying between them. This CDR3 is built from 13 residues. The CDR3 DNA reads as TGTGCCTGGAGTGGGAAGGGGAACACTGAAGCTTTCTTT. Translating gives CAWSGKGNTEAFF.

In nucleotides, the CDR3 is TGTGCCAGCAGGGAGTGGGGGGATCAGCCCCAGCATTTT. It codes for CASREWGDQPQHF. The chain couples TRBV6-5 to TRBJ1-5; possible D gene TRBD1, 5 bases. Looked up from germline, CDR1 is MNHEY and CDR2 is SVGAGI. The CDR3 has 13 amino acids. V was pared by 6 bases and J by 5 bases, with 11 bases between.

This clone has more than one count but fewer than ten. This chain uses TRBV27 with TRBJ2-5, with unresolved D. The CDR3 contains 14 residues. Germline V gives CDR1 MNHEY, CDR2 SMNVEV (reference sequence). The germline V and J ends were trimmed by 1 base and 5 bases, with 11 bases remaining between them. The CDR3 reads CASSLYGSWETQYF. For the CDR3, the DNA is TGTGCCAGCAGTTTATATGGGTCTTGGGAGACCCAGTACTTC.